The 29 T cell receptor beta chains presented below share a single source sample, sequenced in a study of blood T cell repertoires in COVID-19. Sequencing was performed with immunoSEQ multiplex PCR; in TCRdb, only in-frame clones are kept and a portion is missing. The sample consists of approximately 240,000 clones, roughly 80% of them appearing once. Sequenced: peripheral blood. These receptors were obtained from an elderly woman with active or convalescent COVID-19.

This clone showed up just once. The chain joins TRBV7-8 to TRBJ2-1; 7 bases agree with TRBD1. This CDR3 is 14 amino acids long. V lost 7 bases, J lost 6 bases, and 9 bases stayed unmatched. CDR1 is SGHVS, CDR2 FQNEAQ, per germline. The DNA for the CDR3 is TGTGCCAGCAACAACAGGGGTAGGGGCAATGAGCAGTTCTTC. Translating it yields CASNNRGRGNEQFF.

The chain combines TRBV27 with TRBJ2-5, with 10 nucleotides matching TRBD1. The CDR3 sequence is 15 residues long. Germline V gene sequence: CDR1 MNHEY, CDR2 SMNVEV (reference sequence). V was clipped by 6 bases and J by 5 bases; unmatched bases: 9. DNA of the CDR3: TGTGCCAGCAGCCAAGATCGGGACAGGGGCGAGACCCAGTACTTC. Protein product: CASSQDRDRGETQYF.

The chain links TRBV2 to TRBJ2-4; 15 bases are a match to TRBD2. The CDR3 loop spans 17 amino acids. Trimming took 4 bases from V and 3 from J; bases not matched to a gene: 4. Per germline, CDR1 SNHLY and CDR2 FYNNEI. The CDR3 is CASSGTSGGVVKNIQYF. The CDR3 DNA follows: TGTGCCAGCAGTGGGACTAGCGGGGGGGTAGTCAAAAACATTCAGTACTTC.

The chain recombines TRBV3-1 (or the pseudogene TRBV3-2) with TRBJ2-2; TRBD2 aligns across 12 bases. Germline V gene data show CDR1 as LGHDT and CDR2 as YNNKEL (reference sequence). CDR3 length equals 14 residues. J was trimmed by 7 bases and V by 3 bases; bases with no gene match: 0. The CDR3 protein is CASSQGLAGGELFF. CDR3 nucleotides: TGTGCCAGCAGCCAGGGACTAGCGGGCGGGGAGCTGTTTTTT.

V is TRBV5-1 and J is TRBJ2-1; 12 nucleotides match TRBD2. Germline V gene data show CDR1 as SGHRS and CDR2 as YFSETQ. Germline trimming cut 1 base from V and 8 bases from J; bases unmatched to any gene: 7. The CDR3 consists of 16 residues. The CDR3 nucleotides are TGCGCCAGCAGCTTGAAGGCTAGCGGGAGGGGGGATGAGCAGTTCTTC. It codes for CASSLKASGRGDEQFF.

The CDR3 reads CASSIPGQGPTDTQYF. The CDR3 coding sequence is TGTGCCAGCAGCATACCGGGACAGGGTCCCACAGATACGCAGTATTTT. V usage is TRBV5-8 and J usage is TRBJ2-3; 9 bases agree with TRBD1. The CDR3 is made up of 16 amino acids. With V trimmed by 4 bases and J by 2 bases, 8 bases remained unmatched. CDR1 and CDR2 from the germline V gene are SGHTS and YDEGEE.

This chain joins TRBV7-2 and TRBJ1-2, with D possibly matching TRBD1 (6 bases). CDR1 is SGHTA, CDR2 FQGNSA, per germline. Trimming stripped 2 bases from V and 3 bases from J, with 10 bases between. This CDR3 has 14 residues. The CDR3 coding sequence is TGTGCCAGCAGCTTAAGTGGGGGCTACTATGGCTACACCTTC. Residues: CASSLSGGYYGYTF. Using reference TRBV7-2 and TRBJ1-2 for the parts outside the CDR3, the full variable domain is GAGVSQSPSNKVTEKGKDVELRCDPISGHTALYWYRQSLGQGLEFLIYFQGNSAPDKSGLPSDRFSAERTGGSVSTLTIQRTQQEDSAVYLCASSLSGGYYGYTFGSGTRLTVV.

The CDR3 bases are TGCGCCAGCAGCTTGTTTGCGCGGGGGTCTAGCACAGATACGCAGTATTTT. This encodes CASSLFARGSSTDTQYF. The J gene is TRBJ2-3, the V gene TRBV5-1; 7 bases align to TRBD2. The CDR3 consists of 17 residues. Germline V gives CDR1 SGHRS, CDR2 YFSETQ. The V segment lost 1 base and the J segment 0 bases; nucleotides outside the gene matches: 8.

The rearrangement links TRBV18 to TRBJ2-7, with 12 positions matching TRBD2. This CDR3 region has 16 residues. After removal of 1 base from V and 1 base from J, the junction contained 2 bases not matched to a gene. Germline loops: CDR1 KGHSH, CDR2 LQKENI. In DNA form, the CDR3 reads TGTGCCAGCTCACCACGAGGGACTAGCGGGTCCTACGAGCAGTACTTC. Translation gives CASSPRGTSGSYEQYF.

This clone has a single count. The DNA for the CDR3 is TGTGCCAGCAGTTTAGCCGAAGGGGTGAGAAATCAGCCCCAGCATTTT. It translates to CASSLAEGVRNQPQHF. J is TRBJ1-5 and V is TRBV28, with a weak D call TRBD1 (5 bases). Trimming left V 2 bases short and J 4 bases short, with 15 bases between. The CDR3 is 16 residues long. The germline gives CDR1 MDHEN, CDR2 SYDVKM.

The chain's CDR3 is CASRPGTGGNEQFF. DNA for the CDR3: TGTGCCAGCAGACCCGGGACAGGGGGGAATGAGCAGTTCTTC. This chain uses TRBV6-5 with TRBJ2-1, with TRBD1 matching 11 bases. V dropped 6 bases and J dropped 7; count of bases not matched to a gene: 5. Germline CDR1 MNHEY, CDR2 SVGAGI. The CDR3 sequence is 14 residues long.

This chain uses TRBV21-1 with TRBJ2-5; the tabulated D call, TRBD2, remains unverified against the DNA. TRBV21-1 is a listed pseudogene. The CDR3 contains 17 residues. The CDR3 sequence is CASSKEVGRTPWETQYF. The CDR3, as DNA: TGTGCCAGCAGCAAAGAGGTGGGGAGGACACCCTGGGAGACCCAGTACTTC.

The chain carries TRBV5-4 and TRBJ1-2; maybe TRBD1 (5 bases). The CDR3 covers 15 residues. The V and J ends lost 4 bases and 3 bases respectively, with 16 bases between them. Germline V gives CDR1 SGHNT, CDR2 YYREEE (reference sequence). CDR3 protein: CASSLGNRWDYGYTF. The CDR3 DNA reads TGTGCCAGCAGCCTCGGAAACAGGTGGGACTATGGCTACACCTTC.

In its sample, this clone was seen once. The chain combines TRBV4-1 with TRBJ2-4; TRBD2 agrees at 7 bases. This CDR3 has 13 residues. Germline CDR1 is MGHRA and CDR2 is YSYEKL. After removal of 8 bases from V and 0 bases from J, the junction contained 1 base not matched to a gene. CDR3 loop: CASGGGAKNIQYF. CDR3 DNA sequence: TGCGCCAGCGGGGGGGGAGCCAAAAACATTCAGTACTTC.

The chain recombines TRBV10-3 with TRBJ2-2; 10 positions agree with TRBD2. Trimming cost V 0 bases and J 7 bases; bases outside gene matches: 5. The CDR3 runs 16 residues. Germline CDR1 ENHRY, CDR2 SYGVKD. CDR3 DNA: TGTGCCATCAGTGAGTCGGGACTAGCGCTTGGCGGGGAGCTGTTTTTT. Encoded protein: CAISESGLALGGELFF.

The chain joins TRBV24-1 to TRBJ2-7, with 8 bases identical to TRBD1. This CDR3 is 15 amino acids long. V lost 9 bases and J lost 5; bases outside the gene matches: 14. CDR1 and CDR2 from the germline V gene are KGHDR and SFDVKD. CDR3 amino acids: CATSKTGDLRNEQYF. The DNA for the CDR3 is TGTGCCACCTCCAAGACAGGGGATCTGAGGAACGAGCAGTACTTC.

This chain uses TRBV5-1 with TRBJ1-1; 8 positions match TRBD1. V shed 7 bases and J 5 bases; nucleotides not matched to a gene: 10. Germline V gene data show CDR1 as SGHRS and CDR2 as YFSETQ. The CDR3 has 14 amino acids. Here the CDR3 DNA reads TGCGCCAGCGGGGGGCAGGGGGCGAGTACTGAAGCTTTCTTT. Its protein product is CASGGQGASTEAFF.

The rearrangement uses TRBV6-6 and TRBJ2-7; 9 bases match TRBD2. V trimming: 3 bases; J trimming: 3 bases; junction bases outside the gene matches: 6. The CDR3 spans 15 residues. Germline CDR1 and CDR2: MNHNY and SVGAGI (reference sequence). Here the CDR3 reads CASSYPGSGSYEQYF. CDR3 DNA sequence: TGTGCCAGCAGTTATCCTGGTAGCGGGAGCTACGAGCAGTACTTC.

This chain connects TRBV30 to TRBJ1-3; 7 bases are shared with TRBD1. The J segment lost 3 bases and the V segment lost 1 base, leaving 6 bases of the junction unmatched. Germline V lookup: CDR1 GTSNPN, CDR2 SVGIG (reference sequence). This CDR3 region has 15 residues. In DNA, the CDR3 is TGTGCCTGGAGTGGAGGGAACAGGGGTGGAAACACCATATATTTT. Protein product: CAWSGGNRGGNTIYF.

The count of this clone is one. Here the CDR3 DNA reads TGCGCCAGCAGCTGGGACAGGGGAAACTATGGCTACACCTTC. It specifies CASSWDRGNYGYTF. J is TRBJ1-2 and V is TRBV5-1; 10 bases are a match to TRBD1. J lost 2 bases, V lost 3 bases, and 1 base had no gene match. Germline V CDR1 and CDR2: SGHRS, YFSETQ. The CDR3 has 14 residues. The whole variable domain, filled in from reference TRBV5-1 and TRBJ1-2, reads KAGVTQTPRYLIKTRGQQVTLSCSPISGHRSVSWYQQTPGQGLQFLFEYFSETQRNKGNFPGRFSGRQFSNSRSEMNVSTLELGDSALYLCASSWDRGNYGYTFGSGTRLTVV.

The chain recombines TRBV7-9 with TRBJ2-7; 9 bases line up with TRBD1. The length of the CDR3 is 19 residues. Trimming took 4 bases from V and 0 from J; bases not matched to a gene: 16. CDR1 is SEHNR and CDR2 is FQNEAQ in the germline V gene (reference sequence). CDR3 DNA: TGTGCCAGCAGCTACTTACCGGGACAGGGAAGAACAAGCTCCTACGAGCAGTACTTC. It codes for CASSYLPGQGRTSSYEQYF. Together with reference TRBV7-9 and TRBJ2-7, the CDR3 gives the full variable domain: DTGVSQNPRHKITKRGQNVTFRCDPISEHNRLYWYRQTLGQGPEFLTYFQNEAQLEKSRLLSDRFSAERPKGSFSTLEIQRTEQGDSAMYLCASSYLPGQGRTSSYEQYFGPGTRLTVT.

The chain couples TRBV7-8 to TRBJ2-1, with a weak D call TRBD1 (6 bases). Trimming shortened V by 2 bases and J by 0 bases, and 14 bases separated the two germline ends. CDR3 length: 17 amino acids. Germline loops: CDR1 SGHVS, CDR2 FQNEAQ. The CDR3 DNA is TGTGCCAGCAGCTTAATTCAGGGGAGAAGCTCCTACAATGAGCAGTTCTTC. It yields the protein CASSLIQGRSSYNEQFF.

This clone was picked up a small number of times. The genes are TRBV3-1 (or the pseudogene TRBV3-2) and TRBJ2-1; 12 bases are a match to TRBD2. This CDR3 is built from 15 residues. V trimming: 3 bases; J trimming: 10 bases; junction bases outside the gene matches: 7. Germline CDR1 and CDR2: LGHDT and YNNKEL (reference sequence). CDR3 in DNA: TGTGCCAGCAGCCATGGACTAGGACTAGCGGGGGAGCAGTTCTTC. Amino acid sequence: CASSHGLGLAGEQFF.

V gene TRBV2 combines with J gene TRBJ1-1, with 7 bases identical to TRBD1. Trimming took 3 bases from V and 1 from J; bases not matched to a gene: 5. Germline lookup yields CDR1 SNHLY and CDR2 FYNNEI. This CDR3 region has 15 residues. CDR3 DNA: TGTGCCAGCAGTGAGGACAGGTCCGGGAACACTGAAGCTTTCTTT. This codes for CASSEDRSGNTEAFF.

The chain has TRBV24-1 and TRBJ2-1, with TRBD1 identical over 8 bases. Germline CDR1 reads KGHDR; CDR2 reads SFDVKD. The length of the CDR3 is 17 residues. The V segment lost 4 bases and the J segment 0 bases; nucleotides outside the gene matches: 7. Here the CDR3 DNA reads TGTGCCACCAGTGACCCGACAGGGGATGTCTCCTACAATGAGCAGTTCTTC. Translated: CATSDPTGDVSYNEQFF.

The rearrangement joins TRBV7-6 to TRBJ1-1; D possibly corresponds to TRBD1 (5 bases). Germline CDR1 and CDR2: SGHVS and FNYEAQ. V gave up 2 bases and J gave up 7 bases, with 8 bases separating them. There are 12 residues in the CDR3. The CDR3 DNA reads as TGTGCCAGCAGCTTACAGGGATTTGAAGCTTTCTTT. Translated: CASSLQGFEAFF.

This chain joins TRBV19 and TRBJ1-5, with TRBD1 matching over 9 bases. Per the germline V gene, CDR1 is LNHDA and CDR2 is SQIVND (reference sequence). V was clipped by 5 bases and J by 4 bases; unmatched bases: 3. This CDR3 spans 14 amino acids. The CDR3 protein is CASSQTGGNQPQHF. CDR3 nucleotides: TGTGCCAGTAGTCAGACAGGGGGAAATCAGCCCCAGCATTTT.

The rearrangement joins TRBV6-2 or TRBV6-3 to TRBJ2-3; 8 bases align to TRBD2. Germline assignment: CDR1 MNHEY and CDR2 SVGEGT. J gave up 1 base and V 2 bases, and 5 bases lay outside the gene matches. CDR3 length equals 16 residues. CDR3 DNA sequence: TGTGCCAGCAGTTACGCGGGGGGCCGGGGCACAGATACGCAGTATTTT. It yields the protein CASSYAGGRGTDTQYF.

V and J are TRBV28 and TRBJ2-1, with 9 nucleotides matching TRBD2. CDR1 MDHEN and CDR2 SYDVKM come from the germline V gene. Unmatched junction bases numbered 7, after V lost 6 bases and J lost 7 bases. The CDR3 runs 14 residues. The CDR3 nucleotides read TGTGCCAGCAGCTTAGCGGGAGCAGTGAATGAGCAGTTCTTC. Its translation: CASSLAGAVNEQFF.